Listed below are T cell receptor beta chains from one sample, sequenced in a study of blood T cell repertoires in COVID-19. Profiled with immunoSEQ multiplex PCR; TCRdb holds only in-frame clones, not every one. The sample has about 220,000 clones; approximately 85% are singletons. Sequencing was carried out using peripheral blood. The receptors here all came from a woman of 80 years or more with COVID-19, enrolled during active disease. CDR3s leave out the opening cysteine and the closing phenylalanine or tryptophan. A D gene is named only where the DNA matches it firmly. A row's size may be missing; if present it is once, few, many or a size class.

TRBD1 | TRBV5-1 | . | ASSFTGTANSPLH
. | TRBV5-1 | . | ASSSSYEQY
TRBD1 | TRBV3-1/TRBV3-2 | once | ASSQVLQGSNEQY
TRBD1 | TRBV15 | few | ATSRDPSGGSGYT
. | TRBV6-2/TRBV6-3 | . | ASSYPGGPRIIYEQF
TRBD2 | TRBV7-2 | . | ASSLVRGGGLEQF
. | TRBV5-1 | . | ASSLGAGQNTEAF
TRBD2 | TRBV2 | . | ASSGRAGGTDTQY
. | TRBV5-6 | few | ASSFFTEQGPSYEQY
. | TRBV24-1 | . | ATSVNMQGRGNQPQH
. | TRBV9 | . | ASSVGSEGRAF
. | TRBV6-5 | . | ASTLRVGTDTQY
. | TRBV30 | . | AWSVWGEPPYEQY
. | TRBV11-2 | once | ASSHGRGAGNEQF
TRBD1 | TRBV2 | . | ASSRQGSSYEQY
TRBD2 | TRBV7-2 | . | ASSARLAGAYEQY
. | TRBV3-1/TRBV3-2 | . | ASSRGSAYEQY
TRBD1 | TRBV5-4 | . | ASSSRTGQANTEAF
TRBD1 | TRBV11-2 | . | ASSLGPFYDRAANYGYT
TRBD1 | TRBV27 | . | ASSLQVLQGAGNEQF
. | TRBV19 | . | AGPPEQY
. | TRBV19 | . | ASSNEKRRGTGELF
. | TRBV10-3 | . | AISSGWGYT
TRBD1 | TRBV5-1 | once | ASTTTATGRTEAF
TRBD1 | TRBV10-1 | . | ASSTGKNTEAF
TRBD1 | TRBV29-1 | . | SVGDSVNYGYT
TRBD1 | TRBV6-5 | . | ATDRGYQPQH
TRBD2 | TRBV11-3 | few | ASSSSGPYNEQF